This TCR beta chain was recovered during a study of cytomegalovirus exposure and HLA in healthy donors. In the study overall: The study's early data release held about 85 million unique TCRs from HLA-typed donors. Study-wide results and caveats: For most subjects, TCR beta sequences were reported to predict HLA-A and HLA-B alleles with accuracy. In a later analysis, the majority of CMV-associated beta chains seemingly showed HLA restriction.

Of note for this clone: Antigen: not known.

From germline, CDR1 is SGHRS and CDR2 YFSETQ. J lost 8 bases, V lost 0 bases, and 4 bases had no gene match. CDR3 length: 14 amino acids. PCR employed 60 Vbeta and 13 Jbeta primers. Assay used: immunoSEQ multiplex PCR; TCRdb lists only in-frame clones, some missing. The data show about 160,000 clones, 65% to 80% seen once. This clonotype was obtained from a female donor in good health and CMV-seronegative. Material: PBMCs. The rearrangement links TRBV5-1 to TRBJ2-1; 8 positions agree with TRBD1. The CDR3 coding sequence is TGCGCCAGCAGCTTGGACGCAGGGGGCGATGAGCAGTTCTTC. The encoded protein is CASSLDAGGDEQFF.